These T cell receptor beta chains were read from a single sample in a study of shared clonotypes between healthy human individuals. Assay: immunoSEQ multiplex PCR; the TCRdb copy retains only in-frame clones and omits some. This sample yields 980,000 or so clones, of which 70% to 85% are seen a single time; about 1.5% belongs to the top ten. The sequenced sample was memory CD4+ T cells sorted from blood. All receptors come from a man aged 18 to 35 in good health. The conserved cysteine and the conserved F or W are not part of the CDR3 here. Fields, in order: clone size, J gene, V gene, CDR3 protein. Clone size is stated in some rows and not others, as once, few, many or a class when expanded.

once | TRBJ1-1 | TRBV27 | ASRVQGYMNTEAF
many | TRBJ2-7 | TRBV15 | ATSRVPNPTYEQY
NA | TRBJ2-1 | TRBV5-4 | ASSLTTSGIHYNEQF
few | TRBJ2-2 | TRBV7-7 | ASSSSSAGVSTGELF
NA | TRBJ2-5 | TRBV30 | AWSPGLQETQY
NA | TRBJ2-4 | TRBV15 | ATSTDRGVYIQY
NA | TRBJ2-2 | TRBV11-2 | ASSLRLNTGELF
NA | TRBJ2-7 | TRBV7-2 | ASSLGRGPYEQY
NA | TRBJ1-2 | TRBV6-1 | ASRGQNYGYT
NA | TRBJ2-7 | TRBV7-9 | ASSLGWGAPDEQY
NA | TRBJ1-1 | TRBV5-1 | ASSLTPLRVGTEAF
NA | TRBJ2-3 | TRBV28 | ASGPNGAL
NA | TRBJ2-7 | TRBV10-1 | ASSDGRGEQY
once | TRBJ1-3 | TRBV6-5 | ASSYSSGFSGNTIY
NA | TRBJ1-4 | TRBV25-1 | ASSPHGTGNEKLF
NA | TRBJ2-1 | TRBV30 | AWSKNRDYNEQF
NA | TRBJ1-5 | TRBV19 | ASSPGRGNQPQH
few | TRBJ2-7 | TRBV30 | AWSVGREPTS
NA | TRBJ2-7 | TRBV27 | ASSPRRGGYEQY
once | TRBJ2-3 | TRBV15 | ATSRRFASGRAHEDTQY
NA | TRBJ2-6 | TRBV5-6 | ASRIIKSQSRANVLT
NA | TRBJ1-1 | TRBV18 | ASSGGSDRTEAF
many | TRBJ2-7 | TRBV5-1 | ASRPGTGDEQY
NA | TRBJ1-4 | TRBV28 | ASREKGQLLF
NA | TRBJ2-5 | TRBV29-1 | SVARDRGETQY
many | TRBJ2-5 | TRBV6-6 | ASRPQGEETQY
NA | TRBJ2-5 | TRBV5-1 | ASSLADRGEETQY
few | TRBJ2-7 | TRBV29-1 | SVPGDGSYEQY
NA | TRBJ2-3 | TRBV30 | AWSLTGTSVNTQY
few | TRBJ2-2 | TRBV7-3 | ASSTETNTGELF
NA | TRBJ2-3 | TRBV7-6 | ASSVKGADTQY
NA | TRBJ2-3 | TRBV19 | ASSRTGISTDTQY
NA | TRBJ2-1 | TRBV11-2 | ASSLGTTYNEQF
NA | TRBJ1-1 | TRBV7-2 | ASSLNRGTEAF
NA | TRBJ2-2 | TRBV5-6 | ASSALGKNTGELF
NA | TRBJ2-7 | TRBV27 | ASSGDRSYEQY
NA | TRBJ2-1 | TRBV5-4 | ASSSGGLGRNEQF
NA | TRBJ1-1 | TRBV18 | ASSQGGQNTEAF
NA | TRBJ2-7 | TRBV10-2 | ASSDFSGGAYEQY
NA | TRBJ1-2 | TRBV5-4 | ASSLGGRDGYT
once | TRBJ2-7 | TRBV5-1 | ASSSGTGEY
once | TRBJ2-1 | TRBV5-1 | ASSWGRDRDNEQF
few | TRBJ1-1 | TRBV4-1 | ASSQDVIWSTEAF
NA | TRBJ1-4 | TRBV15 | ATSRQGTNEKLF
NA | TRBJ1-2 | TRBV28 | ASSFKGFGYT
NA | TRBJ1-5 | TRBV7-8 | ASSPSGSRGNQPQH